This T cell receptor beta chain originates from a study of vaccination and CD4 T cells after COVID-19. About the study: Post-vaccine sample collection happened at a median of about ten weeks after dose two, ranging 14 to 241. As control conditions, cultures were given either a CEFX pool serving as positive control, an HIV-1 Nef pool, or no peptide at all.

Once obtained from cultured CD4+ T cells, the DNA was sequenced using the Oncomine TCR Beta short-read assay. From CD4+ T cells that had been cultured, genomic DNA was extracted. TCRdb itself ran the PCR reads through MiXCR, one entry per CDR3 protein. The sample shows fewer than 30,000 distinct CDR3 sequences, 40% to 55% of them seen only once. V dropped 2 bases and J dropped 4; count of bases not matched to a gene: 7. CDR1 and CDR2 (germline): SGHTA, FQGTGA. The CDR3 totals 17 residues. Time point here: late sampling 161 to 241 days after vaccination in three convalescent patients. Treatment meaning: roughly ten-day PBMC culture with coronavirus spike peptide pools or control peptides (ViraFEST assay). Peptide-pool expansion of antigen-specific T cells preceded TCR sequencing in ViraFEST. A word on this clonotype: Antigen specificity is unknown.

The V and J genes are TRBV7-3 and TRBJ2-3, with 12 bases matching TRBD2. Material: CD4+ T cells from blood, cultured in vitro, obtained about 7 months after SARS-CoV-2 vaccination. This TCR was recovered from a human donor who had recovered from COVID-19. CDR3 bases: TGTGCCAGCAGCTTACAAGCCGGGACTAGCGGGCCAGATACGCAGTATTTT. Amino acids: CASSLQAGTSGPDTQYF.